This T cell receptor beta chain was captured by sequencing in a study of cytomegalovirus exposure and HLA in healthy donors. In germline, CDR1 is SGHTA, CDR2 FQGTGA. The CDR3 contains 14 residues. V lost 5 bases and J lost 6; bases outside the gene matches: 2. Whole-study findings and limits: Some TCR beta chains (around 180 of them) were listed as cytomegalovirus-associated.

The sample holds one count of this clone. Its antigen remains unknown. Produced via immunoSEQ multiplex PCR; TCRdb's table is partial and in-frame only. The sample has some 350,000 clones, about 85% seen once; the top ten hold 1.2%. The chain is built from TRBV7-3 and TRBJ2-3, with 13 bases identical to TRBD2. The receptor comes from a woman in her twenties or thirties in good health and CMV-seropositive. The sequenced material came from PBMCs. The CDR3: CASSPGLAGDTQYF. DNA of the CDR3: TGTGCCAGCAGCCCGGGACTAGCGGGGGATACGCAGTATTTT. The whole variable domain, filled in from reference TRBV7-3 and TRBJ2-3, reads GAGVSQTPSNKVTEKGKYVELRCDPISGHTALYWYRQSLGQGPEFLIYFQGTGAADDSGLPNDRFFAVRPEGSVSTLKIQRTERGDSAVYLCASSPGLAGDTQYFGPGTRLTVL.